This section outlines one T cell receptor (beta chain) sequence together with its context. Its antigen remains unknown. The data were produced by immunoSEQ multiplex PCR, yet TCRdb's version contains in-frame clones alone and is incomplete. Of a few hundred thousand clones in the sample, over 80% were seen once. This sample stems from a study of Ad26.COV2.S vaccination and SARS-CoV-2 variants. About the research overall: Recipients of Ad26.COV2.S got it intramuscularly, once or twice 56 days apart.

Indicated treatment: some 19 received Ad26.COV2.S at low or high dose, single or two shots; 5 received placebo; per-sample allocation not given. Day 63 following the first vaccine or placebo injection was when the samples were taken. Based in Boston, the donor was an adult of 18-55 years. Vaccination used an Ad26 vector expressing Wuhan-strain SARS-CoV-2 spike. The V end lost 8 bases, the J end lost 5 bases, and 13 bases lay between the germline ends. CDR3 length: 13 residues. Germline CDR1 and CDR2: MDHEN and SYDVKM. Study findings and constraints: Marked by substantial breadth, spike-specific CD8+ and CD4+ T cell responses were reportedly seen after vaccination.

Sequences were derived from peripheral blood, sampled in a trial of Ad26.COV2.S vaccine versus placebo. The chain recombines TRBV28 with TRBJ1-5; tentative D call: TRBD1 (5 bases). This receptor was obtained from a person aged 18 to 59 who received the Ad26.COV2.S COVID-19 vaccine or a placebo. CDR3 coding DNA: TGTGCCAGCCTAAACAGGTGGGATCAGCCCCAGCATTTT. This translates into CASLNRWDQPQHF.